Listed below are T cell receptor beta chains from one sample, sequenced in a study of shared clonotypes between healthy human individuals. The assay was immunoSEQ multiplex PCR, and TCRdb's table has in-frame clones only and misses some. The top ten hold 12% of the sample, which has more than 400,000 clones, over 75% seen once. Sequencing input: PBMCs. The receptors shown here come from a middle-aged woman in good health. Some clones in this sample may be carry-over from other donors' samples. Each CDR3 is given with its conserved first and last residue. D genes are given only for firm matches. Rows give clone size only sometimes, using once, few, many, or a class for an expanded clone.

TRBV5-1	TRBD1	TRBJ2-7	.	TGCGCCAGCAGCTGGGGGACAGGGGGTGGTAACGAGCAGTACTTC	CASSWGTGGGNEQYF
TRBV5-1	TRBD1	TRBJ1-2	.	TGCGCCAGCAGCCCGGACAGGGTGGAAGGCTACACCTTC	CASSPDRVEGYTF
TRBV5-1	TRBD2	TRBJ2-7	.	TGCGCCAGCAGCCGATCCCCACTAGCGGGGACCTACGAGCAGTACTTC	CASSRSPLAGTYEQYF
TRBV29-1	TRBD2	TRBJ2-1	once	TGCAGCGCCGTTAGCGGGAGTGCCTACAATGAGCAGTTCTTC	CSAVSGSAYNEQFF
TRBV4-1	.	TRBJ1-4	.	TGCGCCAGCAGCCAAGAACAAGATGAAAAACTGTTTTTT	CASSQEQDEKLFF
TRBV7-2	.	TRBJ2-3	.	TGTGCCAGCAGCTTAGCTATTGGAGATACGCAGTATTTT	CASSLAIGDTQYF
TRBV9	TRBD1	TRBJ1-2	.	TGTGCCAGCAGCGTAGGGCCGGGACAGGGCTACTATGGCTACACCTTC	CASSVGPGQGYYGYTF
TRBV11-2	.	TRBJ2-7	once	TGTGCCAGCAGCTTAACCTCGGGGCGCTCCTACGAGCAGTACTTC	CASSLTSGRSYEQYF
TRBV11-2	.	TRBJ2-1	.	TGTGCCAGCAGTCAGGGAGGGCAGTTCTTC	CASSQGGQFF
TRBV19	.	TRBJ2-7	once	TGTGCCAGTAGTATTGTTAGTTCAACCGAGCAGTACTTC	CASSIVSSTEQYF
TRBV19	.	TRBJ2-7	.	TGTGCCAGTAGCCCGGGGACCCTACGAGTTGGGCAGTACTTC	CASSPGTLRVGQYF
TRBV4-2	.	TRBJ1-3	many	TGTGCCAGCAGCCAAGATGCCCGGGACGGAAACTCTGGAAACACCATATATTTT	CASSQDARDGNSGNTIYF
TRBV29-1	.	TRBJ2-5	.	TGCAGCGTTGGCGGGTCCCAAGAGACCCAGTACTTC	CSVGGSQETQYF
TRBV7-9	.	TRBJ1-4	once	TGTGCCAGCAGCCTATCTAATGAAAAACTGTTTTTT	CASSLSNEKLFF
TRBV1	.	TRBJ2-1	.	TGCACCAGCAGCCCCTTCCTGAGCTCCTACAATGAGCAGTTCTTC	CTSSPFLSSYNEQFF
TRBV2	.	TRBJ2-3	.	TGTGCCAGCAGACTCGAAGATACGCAGTATTTT	CASRLEDTQYF
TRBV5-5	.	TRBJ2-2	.	TGTGCCAGCAGCTTGAAAGGGCACACCGGGGAGCTGTTTTTT	CASSLKGHTGELFF
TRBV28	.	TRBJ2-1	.	TGTGCCAGCAGTTTAGGGACCCACTCCGACATTGAGCAGTTCTTC	CASSLGTHSDIEQFF
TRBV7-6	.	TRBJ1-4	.	TGTGCCAGCAGCCAAACAGGGACCCGAAATGAAAAACTGTTTTTT	CASSQTGTRNEKLFF
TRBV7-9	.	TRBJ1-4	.	TGTGCCAGCAGTTCTATGGGAGGGGAAAAACTGTTTTTT	CASSSMGGEKLFF
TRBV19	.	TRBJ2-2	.	TGTGCCAGTAGTATTCACAGCACCGGGGAGCTGTTTTTT	CASSIHSTGELFF
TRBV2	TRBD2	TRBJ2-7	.	TGTGCCAGCTCATCTAGCGGGTCCAGCTCCTACGAGCAGTACTTC	CASSSSGSSSYEQYF
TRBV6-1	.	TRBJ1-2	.	TGTGCCAGCAGTGAAGGTTGGTTCGGCTATGGCTACACCTTC	CASSEGWFGYGYTF
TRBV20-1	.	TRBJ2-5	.	TGCAGTGCTAGCAATCAAGAGACCCAGTACTTC	CSASNQETQYF
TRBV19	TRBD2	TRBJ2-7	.	TGTGCCAGTAGTACTACGACTAGCGGGAGGTACGAGCAGTACTTC	CASSTTTSGRYEQYF
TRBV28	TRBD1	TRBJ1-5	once	TGTGCCAGCGGGTCCGGGACAGGGGTATATAGCAATCAGCCCCAGCATTTT	CASGSGTGVYSNQPQHF
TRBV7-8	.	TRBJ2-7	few	TGTGCCAGCAGCTTATGGGGCTTGGGGCAGTACTTC	CASSLWGLGQYF
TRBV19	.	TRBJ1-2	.	TGTGCCAGTAGTATAGGAGGCCAGGGAGTCTATGGCTACACCTTC	CASSIGGQGVYGYTF
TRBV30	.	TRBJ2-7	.	TGTGCCTGGAGTGTACAGGGACACTCCTACGAGCAGTACTTC	CAWSVQGHSYEQYF
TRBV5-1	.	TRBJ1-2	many	TGCGCCAGCAGCTTGGAATATAGTGGCTACACCTTC	CASSLEYSGYTF
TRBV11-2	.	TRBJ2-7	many	TGTGCCAGCAGCCGGTGGGGTTACGAGCAGTACTTC	CASSRWGYEQYF
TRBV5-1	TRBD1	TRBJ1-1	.	TGCGCCAGCAGCTTAACTACAGGGGGCTTAACTGAAGCTTTCTTT	CASSLTTGGLTEAFF
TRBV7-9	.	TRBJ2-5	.	TGTGCCAGCAGCCCCCAGGGGGGACAAGAGACCCAGTACTTC	CASSPQGGQETQYF
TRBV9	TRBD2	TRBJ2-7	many	TGTGCCAGCAGCCCAAGCGGGAGTTACTCCTACGAGCAGTACTTC	CASSPSGSYSYEQYF
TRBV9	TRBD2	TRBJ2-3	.	TGTGCCAGCAGCCTGAGCGGGGGGAGCACAGATACGCAGTATTTT	CASSLSGGSTDTQYF
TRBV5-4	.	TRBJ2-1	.	TGTGCCAGCAGCACAAGCGGAAACTCCTACAATGAGCAGTTCTTC	CASSTSGNSYNEQFF
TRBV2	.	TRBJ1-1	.	TGTGCCAGCATCCTTGACAGGAGCAACACTGAAGCTTTCTTT	CASILDRSNTEAFF
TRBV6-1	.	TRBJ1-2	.	TGTGCCAGCACCAGGGAGGGGGGCTCCTATGGCTACACCTTC	CASTREGGSYGYTF
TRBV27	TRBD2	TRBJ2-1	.	TGTGCCAGCAGTTTATATCCGACTAGCGGGAAGGGTGAGCAGTTCTTC	CASSLYPTSGKGEQFF
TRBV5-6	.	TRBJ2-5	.	TGTGCCAGCAGCTTGCGAAAAGAACAGGGACTAAAGAGGGAGACCCAGTACTTC	CASSLRKEQGLKRETQYF
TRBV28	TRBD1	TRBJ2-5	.	TGTGCCAGCAGCTGGACAGGGGGGCAAGAGACCCAGTACTTC	CASSWTGGQETQYF
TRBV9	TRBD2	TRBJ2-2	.	TGTGCCAGCAGCAAATCTAGCGGGGGCTTGGGAGGGGAGCTGTTTTTT	CASSKSSGGLGGELFF
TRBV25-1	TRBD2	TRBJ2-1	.	TGTACCAGCAGTGAATACTCAGCGGGAGGGCGAAACAATGAGCAGTTCTTC	CTSSEYSAGGRNNEQFF
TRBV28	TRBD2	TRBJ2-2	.	TGTGCCAGCAGTCTCACTGTGGGCGGGAGTATCACCGGGGAGCTGTTTTTT	CASSLTVGGSITGELFF
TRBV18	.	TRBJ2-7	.	TGTGCCAGCTCACCTACGAGGGCGCAAACCTACGAGCAGTACTTC	CASSPTRAQTYEQYF
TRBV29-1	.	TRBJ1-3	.	TGCAGCGTCGGAAGCCGGGGAGGGAACACCATATATTTT	CSVGSRGGNTIYF
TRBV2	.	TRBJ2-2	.	TGTGCCAGCAGTCCCGGGACAACGAACACCGGGGAGCTGTTTTTT	CASSPGTTNTGELFF
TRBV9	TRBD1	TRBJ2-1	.	TGTGCCAGCAGCGTAAGGGGGCTGAACTACAATGAGCAGTTCTTC	CASSVRGLNYNEQFF
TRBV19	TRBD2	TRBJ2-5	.	TGTGCCAGTAGTATATCGACTAGCGGGAGTAAAGAGACCCAGTACTTC	CASSISTSGSKETQYF
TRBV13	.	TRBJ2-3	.	TGTGCCAGCCTTCTCGGGCCTCCCCTGACAGATACGCAGTATTTT	CASLLGPPLTDTQYF
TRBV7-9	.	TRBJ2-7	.	TGTGCCAGCAGCTTAGGCGACCTCGCCTACGAGCAGTACTTC	CASSLGDLAYEQYF
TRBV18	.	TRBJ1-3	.	TGTGCCAGCTCACAAGAGATTGGGGCCTCTGGAAACACCATATATTTT	CASSQEIGASGNTIYF
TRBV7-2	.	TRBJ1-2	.	TGTGCCAGCAGCCCAGATCAGGCGGGCTATGGCTACACCTTC	CASSPDQAGYGYTF
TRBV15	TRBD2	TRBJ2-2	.	TGTGCCACCAGCTATGTAGCGGGAGCGACCACCGGGGAGCTGTTTTTT	CATSYVAGATTGELFF
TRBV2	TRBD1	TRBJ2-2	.	TGTGCCAGCAGTGTTAGACAGGGGATAAGCGGGGAGCTGTTTTTT	CASSVRQGISGELFF